These 17 T cell receptor beta chains came from one sample sequenced in a study of T cell responses to AZD1222 COVID-19 vaccine. The table came from immunoSEQ multiplex PCR; TCRdb's copy has only in-frame clones and leaves some out. The table includes around 83,000 clones, more than 75% detected once. The material sequenced was peripheral blood, taken on day 0 of AZD1222 vaccination. These receptors were taken from an adult in good health.

The chain uses TRBV3-1 (or the pseudogene TRBV3-2) and TRBJ1-2; TRBD1 matches 7 bases. CDR3 length: 14 amino acids. Looked up from germline, CDR1 is LGHDT and CDR2 is YNNKEL (reference sequence). Unmatched junction bases numbered 10, after V lost 5 bases and J lost 7 bases. CDR3 amino acids: CASSTGTAAPGYTF. The CDR3 coding sequence is TGTGCCAGCAGCACCGGGACAGCCGCTCCTGGCTACACCTTC.

This clone was recorded once. The chain has TRBV6-1 and TRBJ1-2, with D hard to call. V lost 1 base to trimming and J lost 3 bases, with 9 bases between them. CDR3 length: 14 residues. Germline V gene lookup returns CDR1 MNHNS and CDR2 SASEGT. The CDR3 nucleotides are TGTGCCAGCAGTGAAGTCGGTGGAGACTATGGCTACACCTTC. Protein sequence: CASSEVGGDYGYTF.

The genes are TRBV14 and TRBJ1-5; D is unclear. CDR3 size: 13 residues. Germline V CDR1 and CDR2: SGHDN, FVKESK. V was trimmed by 0 bases and J by 7 bases, leaving 7 bases between them. The CDR3 DNA follows: TGTGCCAGCAGCCAAGACGACGTGCAGCCCCAGCATTTT. Its translation: CASSQDDVQPQHF.

The chain recombines TRBV11-2 with TRBJ1-1, with D uncertain. The V end lost 0 bases, the J end lost 10 bases, and 9 bases lay between the germline ends. Germline-derived CDR1 and CDR2 are SGHAT and FQNNGV. The CDR3 is 12 amino acids. The CDR3 loop reads CASSLDPRGAFF. The CDR3 DNA reads as TGTGCCAGCAGCTTAGATCCACGGGGAGCTTTCTTT.

V usage is TRBV9 and J usage is TRBJ2-1; TRBD1 matches 9 bases. The CDR3 loop spans 14 amino acids. Germline trimming cut 4 bases from V and 9 bases from J; bases unmatched to any gene: 8. Germline V gene data show CDR1 as SGDLS and CDR2 as YYNGEE. As DNA, the CDR3 is TGTGCCAGCAGCCCCCGGGACAGGGCCTCTGAGCAGTTCTTC. Its protein product is CASSPRDRASEQFF.

The chain uses TRBV5-1 and TRBJ2-3; 8 bases fit TRBD2. The CDR3 extends over 17 amino acids. Germline V gene data show CDR1 as SGHRS and CDR2 as YFSETQ. V dropped 7 bases and J dropped 3; count of bases not matched to a gene: 16. CDR3 sequence reads: CASFPPGLEGLTDTQYF. Written as DNA, the CDR3 is TGCGCCAGCTTCCCCCCGGGACTAGAGGGGTTGACAGATACGCAGTATTTT.

The chain joins TRBV2 to TRBJ1-6; 8 bases align to TRBD1. Germline V gene sequence: CDR1 SNHLY, CDR2 FYNNEI. Trimming at V came to 7 bases and at J to 7 bases, leaving 3 bases not matched to a gene. This CDR3 spans 13 amino acids. This chain's CDR3 is CASIWDRNSPLHF. CDR3 coding DNA: TGTGCCAGCATTTGGGACAGGAATTCACCCCTCCACTTT.

The chain carries TRBV7-2 and TRBJ2-6; D is uncertain. The CDR3 totals 15 residues. V lost 5 bases and J 4 bases, leaving 12 bases between the germline ends. CDR1 SGHTA and CDR2 FQGNSA come from the germline V gene. The CDR3 protein is CASSPTRVGANVLTF. The CDR3 region has the DNA TGTGCCAGCAGCCCCACCCGGGTGGGGGCCAACGTCCTGACTTTC.

The chain couples TRBV7-9 to TRBJ1-3; no firm D call. The germline CDR1 and CDR2 sequences are SEHNR and FQNEAQ (reference sequence). This CDR3 region has 13 residues. V was clipped by 1 base and J by 5 bases, with 6 bases between them. CDR3 nucleotide sequence: TGTGCCAGCAGCTTAGGAAGTAGAAACACCATATATTTT. Its translation: CASSLGSRNTIYF.

V is TRBV11-2 and J is TRBJ1-6; no clear D gene. With 8 bases removed from V and 0 bases from J, the gap between germline ends came to 8 bases. The germline gives CDR1 SGHAT, CDR2 FQNNGV. This CDR3 spans 14 amino acids. The CDR3 loop reads CASGVDSYNSPLHF. CDR3 in DNA: TGTGCCAGCGGGGTGGACTCCTATAATTCACCCCTCCACTTT.

This clone was found a few times. This chain uses TRBV25-1 with TRBJ1-2; no definite D call. Trimming removed 11 bases at V and 5 bases at J, with 18 bases between. The CDR3 has 13 amino acids. Germline V gives CDR1 MGHDK, CDR2 SYGVNS. CDR3 protein: CAASRAGLYGYTF. The CDR3 bases are TGTGCCGCTAGTCGGGCCGGCCTGTATGGCTACACCTTC.

V gene TRBV10-2 combines with J gene TRBJ1-1; D is ambiguous. The germline V gene encodes CDR1 WSHSY and CDR2 SAAADI. CDR3 length: 15 amino acids. V lost 4 bases, J lost 3 bases, and 15 bases lay in between. The CDR3 sequence is CASSGPLFLDTEAFF. CDR3 DNA: TGCGCCAGCAGTGGCCCCTTATTCTTGGACACTGAAGCTTTCTTT.

The V call is TRBV6-5, the J call TRBJ1-2; D unresolved. V was trimmed by 2 bases and J by 8 bases, leaving 12 bases between them. CDR1 and CDR2 (germline): MNHEY, SVGAGI. This CDR3 is built from 13 residues. The CDR3 reads CASSYALGRGYTF. The DNA of the CDR3 is TGTGCCAGCAGTTACGCCCTTGGGAGGGGCTACACCTTC.

The chain combines TRBV5-1 with TRBJ1-2; D gene uncertain. The CDR3 runs 15 residues. The V end lost 5 bases, the J end lost 6 bases, and 20 bases lay between the germline ends. Germline V gene data show CDR1 as SGHRS and CDR2 as YFSETQ. CDR3 residues: CASSLESTTWDGYTF. As DNA, the CDR3 is TGCGCCAGCAGTCTTGAGAGCACCACCTGGGATGGCTACACCTTC.

The CDR3 spells CASSLGQEFGGNQPQHF. CDR3 nucleotide sequence: TGTGCCAGCAGCTTGGGACAGGAGTTTGGTGGCAATCAGCCCCAGCATTTT. The chain couples TRBV5-6 to TRBJ1-5, with D possibly being TRBD1 (6 bases). V gave up 0 bases and J gave up 2 bases, with 15 bases separating them. The CDR3 sequence is 17 residues long. Germline V gene sequence: CDR1 SGHDT, CDR2 YYEEEE.

The chain employs TRBV4-3 and TRBJ1-5, with D tentatively TRBD1 (5 bases). CDR1 is LGHNA, CDR2 YSLEER, per germline. The CDR3 loop spans 15 amino acids. Trimming shortened V by 3 bases and J by 3 bases, and 12 bases separated the two germline ends. CDR3 loop: CASSHDQGPNQPQHF. The CDR3 bases are TGCGCCAGCAGCCACGACCAGGGTCCCAATCAGCCCCAGCATTTT.

The genes are TRBV7-2 and TRBJ2-1, with D possibly being TRBD1 (5 bases). V gave up 2 bases and J gave up 8 bases, with 22 bases separating them. This CDR3 is 17 amino acids long. Germline assignment: CDR1 SGHTA and CDR2 FQGNSA. The CDR3, as DNA: TGTGCCAGCAGCTTACCTTTAGGGGCTGCTACAATGGATGAGCAGTTCTTC. Amino acid sequence: CASSLPLGAATMDEQFF.